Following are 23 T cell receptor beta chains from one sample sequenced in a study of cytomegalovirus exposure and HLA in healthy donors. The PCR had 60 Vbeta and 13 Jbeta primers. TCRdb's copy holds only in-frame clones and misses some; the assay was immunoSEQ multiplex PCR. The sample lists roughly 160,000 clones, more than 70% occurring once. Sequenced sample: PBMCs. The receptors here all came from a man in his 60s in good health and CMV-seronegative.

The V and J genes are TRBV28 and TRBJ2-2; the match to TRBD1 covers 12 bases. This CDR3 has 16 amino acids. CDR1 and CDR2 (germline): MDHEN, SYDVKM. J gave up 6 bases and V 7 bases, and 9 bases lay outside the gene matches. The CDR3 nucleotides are TGTGCCAGCATTTCGGGACAGGGGGCTAGGTCCGGGGAGCTGTTTTTT. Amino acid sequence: CASISGQGARSGELFF.

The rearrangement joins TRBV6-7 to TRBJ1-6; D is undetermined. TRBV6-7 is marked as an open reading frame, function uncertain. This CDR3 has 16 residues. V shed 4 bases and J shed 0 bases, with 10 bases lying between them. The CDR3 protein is CASSSRVSSYNSPLHF. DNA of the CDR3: TGTGCCAGCAGTTCCCGTGTCAGCTCCTATAATTCACCCCTCCACTTT.

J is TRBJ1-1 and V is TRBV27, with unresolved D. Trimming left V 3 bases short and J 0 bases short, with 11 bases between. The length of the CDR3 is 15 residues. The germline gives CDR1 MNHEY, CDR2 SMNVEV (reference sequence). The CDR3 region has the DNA TGTGCCAGCAGTTTCTCGGGAGCTATGAACACTGAAGCTTTCTTT. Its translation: CASSFSGAMNTEAFF.

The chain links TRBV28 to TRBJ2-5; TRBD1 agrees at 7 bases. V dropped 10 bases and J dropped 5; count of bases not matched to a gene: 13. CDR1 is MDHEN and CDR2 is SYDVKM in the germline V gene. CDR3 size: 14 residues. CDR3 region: CATDEQGYWETQYF. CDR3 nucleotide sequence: TGTGCCACCGATGAACAGGGGTATTGGGAGACCCAGTACTTC. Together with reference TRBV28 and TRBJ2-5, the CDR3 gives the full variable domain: DVKVTQSSRYLVKRTGEKVFLECVQDMDHENMFWYRQDPGLGLRLIYFSYDVKMKEKGDIPEGYSVSREKKERFSLILESASTNQTSMYLCATDEQGYWETQYFGPGTRLLVL.

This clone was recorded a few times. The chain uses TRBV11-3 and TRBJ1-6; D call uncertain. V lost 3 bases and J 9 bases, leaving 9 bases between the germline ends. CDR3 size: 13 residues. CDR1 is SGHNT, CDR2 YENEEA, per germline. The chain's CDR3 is CASSFTVLSPLHF. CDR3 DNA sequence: TGTGCCAGCAGCTTCACAGTGCTTTCACCCCTCCACTTT.

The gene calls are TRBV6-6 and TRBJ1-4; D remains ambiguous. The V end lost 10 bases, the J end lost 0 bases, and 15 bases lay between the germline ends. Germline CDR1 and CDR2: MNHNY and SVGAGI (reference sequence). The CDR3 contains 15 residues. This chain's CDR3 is CATREAFATNEKLFF. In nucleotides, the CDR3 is TGTGCCACCCGGGAGGCCTTTGCAACTAATGAAAAACTGTTTTTT.

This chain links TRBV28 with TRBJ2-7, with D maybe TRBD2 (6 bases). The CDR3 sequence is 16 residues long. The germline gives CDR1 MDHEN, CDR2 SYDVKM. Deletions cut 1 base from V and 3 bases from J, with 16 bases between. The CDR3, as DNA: TGTGCCAGCAGTTTATACGTCGGGGGTCCCCGCTACGAGCAGTACTTC. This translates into CASSLYVGGPRYEQYF.

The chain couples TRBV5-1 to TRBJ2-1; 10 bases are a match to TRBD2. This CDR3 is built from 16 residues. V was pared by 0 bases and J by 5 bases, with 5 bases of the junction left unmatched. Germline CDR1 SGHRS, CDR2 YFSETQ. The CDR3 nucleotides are TGCGCCAGCAGCTTGGCCCCAGCGGGGGGGAACAATGAGCAGTTCTTC. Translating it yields CASSLAPAGGNNEQFF.

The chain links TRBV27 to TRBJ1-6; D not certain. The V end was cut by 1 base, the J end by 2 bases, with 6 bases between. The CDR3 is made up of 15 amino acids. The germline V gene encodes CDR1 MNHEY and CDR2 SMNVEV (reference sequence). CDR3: CASSLFRPYNSPLHF. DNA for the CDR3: TGTGCCAGCAGTTTATTTCGTCCCTATAATTCACCCCTCCACTTT.

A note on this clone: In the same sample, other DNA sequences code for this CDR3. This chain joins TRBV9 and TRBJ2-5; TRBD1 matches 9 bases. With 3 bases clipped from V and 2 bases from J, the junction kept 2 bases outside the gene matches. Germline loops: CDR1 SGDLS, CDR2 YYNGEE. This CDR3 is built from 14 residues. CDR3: CASSADRGQETQYF. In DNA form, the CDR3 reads TGTGCCAGCAGCGCGGACAGGGGTCAAGAGACCCAGTACTTC.

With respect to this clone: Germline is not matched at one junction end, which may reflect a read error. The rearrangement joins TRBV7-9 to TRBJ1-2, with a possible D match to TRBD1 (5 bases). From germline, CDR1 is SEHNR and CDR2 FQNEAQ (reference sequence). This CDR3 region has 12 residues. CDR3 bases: TGTTCCAGCAGTTTTCAACCGGGACTCCCTTCCTTC. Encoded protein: CSSSFQPGLPSF. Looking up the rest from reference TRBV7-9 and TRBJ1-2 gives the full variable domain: DTGVSQNPRHKITKRGQNVTFRCDPISEHNRLYWYRQTLGQGPEFLTYFQNEAQLEKSRLLSDRFSAERPKGSFSTLEIQRTEQGDSAMYLCSSSFQPGLPSFGSGTRLTVV.

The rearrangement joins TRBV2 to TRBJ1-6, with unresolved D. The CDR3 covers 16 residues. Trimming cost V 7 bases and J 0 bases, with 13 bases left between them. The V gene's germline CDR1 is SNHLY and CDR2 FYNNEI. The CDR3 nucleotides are TGTGCCAGCAAGCCGGTGGGGAGCTCCTATAATTCACCCCTCCACTTT. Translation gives CASKPVGSSYNSPLHF.

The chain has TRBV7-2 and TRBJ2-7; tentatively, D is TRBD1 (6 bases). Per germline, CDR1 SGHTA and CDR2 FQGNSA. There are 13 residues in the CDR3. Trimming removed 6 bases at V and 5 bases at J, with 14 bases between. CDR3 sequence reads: CASRPRDMDEQYF. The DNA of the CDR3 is TGTGCCAGCAGGCCCCGGGACATGGACGAGCAGTACTTC. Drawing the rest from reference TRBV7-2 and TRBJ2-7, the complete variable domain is GAGVSQSPSNKVTEKGKDVELRCDPISGHTALYWYRQSLGQGLEFLIYFQGNSAPDKSGLPSDRFSAERTGGSVSTLTIQRTQQEDSAVYLCASRPRDMDEQYFGPGTRLTVT.

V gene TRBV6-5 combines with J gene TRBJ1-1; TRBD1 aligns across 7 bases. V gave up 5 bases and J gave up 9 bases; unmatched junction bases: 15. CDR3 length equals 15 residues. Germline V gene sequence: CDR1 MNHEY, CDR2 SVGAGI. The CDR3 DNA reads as TGTGCCAGCAGTAGTTTCGGCAGGGGGACTCGTAAAGCTTTCTTT. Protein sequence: CASSSFGRGTRKAFF.

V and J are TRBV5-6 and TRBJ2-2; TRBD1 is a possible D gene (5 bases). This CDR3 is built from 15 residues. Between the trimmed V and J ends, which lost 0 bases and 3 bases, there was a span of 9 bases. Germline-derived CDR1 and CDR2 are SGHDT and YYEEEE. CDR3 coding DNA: TGTGCCAGCAGCTTGGAACAGGCTTACACCGGGGAGCTGTTTTTT. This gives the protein CASSLEQAYTGELFF.

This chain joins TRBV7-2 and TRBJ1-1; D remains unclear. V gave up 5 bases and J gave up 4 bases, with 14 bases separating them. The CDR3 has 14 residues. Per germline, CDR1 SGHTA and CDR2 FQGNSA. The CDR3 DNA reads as TGTGCCAGCAGCCCCGCGGGGTTGGTCACTGAAGCTTTCTTT. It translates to CASSPAGLVTEAFF.

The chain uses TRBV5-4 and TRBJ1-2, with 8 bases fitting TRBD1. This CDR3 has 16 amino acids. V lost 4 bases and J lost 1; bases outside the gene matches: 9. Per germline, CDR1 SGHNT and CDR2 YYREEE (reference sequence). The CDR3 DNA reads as TGTGCCAGCAGCCCGGCCGGGACAGGACTTAACTATGGCTACACCTTC. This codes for CASSPAGTGLNYGYTF.

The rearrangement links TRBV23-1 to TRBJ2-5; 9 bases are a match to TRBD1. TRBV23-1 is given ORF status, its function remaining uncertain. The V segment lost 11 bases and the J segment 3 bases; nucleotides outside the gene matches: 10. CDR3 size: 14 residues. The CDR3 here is CAPQQGAREETQYF. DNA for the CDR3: TGCGCCCCTCAACAGGGGGCTAGAGAAGAGACCCAGTACTTC.

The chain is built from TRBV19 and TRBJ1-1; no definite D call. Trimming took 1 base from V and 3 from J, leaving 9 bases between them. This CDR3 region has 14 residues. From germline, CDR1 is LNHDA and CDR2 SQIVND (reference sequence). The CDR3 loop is CASSIGPRDTEAFF. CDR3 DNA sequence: TGTGCCAGTAGTATAGGTCCCCGGGACACTGAAGCTTTCTTT.

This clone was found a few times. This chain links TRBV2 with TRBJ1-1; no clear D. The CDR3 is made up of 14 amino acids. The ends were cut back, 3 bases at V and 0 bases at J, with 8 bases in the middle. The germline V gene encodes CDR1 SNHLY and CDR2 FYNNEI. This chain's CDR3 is CASSESNMNTEAFF. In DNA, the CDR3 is TGTGCCAGCAGTGAGAGTAATATGAACACTGAAGCTTTCTTT. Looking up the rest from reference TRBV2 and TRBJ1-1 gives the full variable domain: EPEVTQTPSHQVTQMGQEVILRCVPISNHLYFYWYRQILGQKVEFLVSFYNNEISEKSEIFDDQFSVERPDGSNFTLKIRSTKLEDSAMYFCASSESNMNTEAFFGQGTRLTVV.

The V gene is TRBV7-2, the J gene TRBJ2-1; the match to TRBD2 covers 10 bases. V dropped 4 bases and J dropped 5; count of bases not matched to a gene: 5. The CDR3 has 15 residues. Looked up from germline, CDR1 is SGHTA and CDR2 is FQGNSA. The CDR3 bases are TGTGCCAGCAGCTCGGGACTAGCGTACGACAATGAGCAGTTCTTC. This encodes CASSSGLAYDNEQFF. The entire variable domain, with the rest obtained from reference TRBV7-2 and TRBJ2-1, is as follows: GAGVSQSPSNKVTEKGKDVELRCDPISGHTALYWYRQSLGQGLEFLIYFQGNSAPDKSGLPSDRFSAERTGGSVSTLTIQRTQQEDSAVYLCASSSGLAYDNEQFFGPGTRLTVL.

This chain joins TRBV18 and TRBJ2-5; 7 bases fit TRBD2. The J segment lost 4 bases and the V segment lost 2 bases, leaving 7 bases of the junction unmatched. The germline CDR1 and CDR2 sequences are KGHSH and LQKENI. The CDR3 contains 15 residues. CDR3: CASSPIGPSGETQYF. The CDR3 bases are TGTGCCAGCTCACCAATAGGGCCTAGCGGAGAGACCCAGTACTTC.

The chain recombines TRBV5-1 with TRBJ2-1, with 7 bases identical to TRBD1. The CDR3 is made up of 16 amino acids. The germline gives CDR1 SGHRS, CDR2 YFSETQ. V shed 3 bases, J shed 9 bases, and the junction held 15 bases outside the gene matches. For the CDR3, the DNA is TGCGCCAGCAGCTCCAACCTAGACAGGGCAACGGGTGAGCAGTTCTTC. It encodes CASSSNLDRATGEQFF.